Sequencing of this T cell receptor (beta chain) was carried out in a study of patients and donors after allogeneic stem cell transplantation. TCRdb called the RT-PCR reads again in MiXCR, with one record for every CDR3 protein. The sample consists of about 57,000 distinct CDR3 sequences, roughly 14% of them appearing once. Trimming took off 0 bases at V and 2 bases at J, with 19 bases between the two ends. CDR1 and CDR2 from the germline V gene are LGHDT and YNNKEL (reference sequence). CDR3 length: 18 residues. The receptor was isolated from a human donor who was either an allogeneic HSCT recipient or a stem cell or donor lymphocyte infusion donor (not recorded which). It is not recorded whose cells these are; they may come from a transplant donor. The chain links TRBV3-1 to TRBJ1-2; weak D call: TRBD1 (6 bases). Input material: blood, either unsorted or a sorted T cell fraction (not recorded which). In nucleotides, the CDR3 is TGTGCCAGCAGCCAAGAACCTGTAAGAACAGGGAAAAACTATGGCTACACCTTC. It encodes CASSQEPVRTGKNYGYTF.